This T cell receptor (beta chain) was sequenced for a study of ipilimumab plus nivolumab after autologous stem cell transplantation. For the study at large: A median of about eight nivolumab and a few ipilimumab doses were given.

TCRdb keeps only in-frame clones here, not all; method: immunoSEQ multiplex PCR. The table includes around 45,000 clones, nearly 90% detected once. Patients got ipilimumab 1 mg/kg beginning 14 to 28 days post-transplant. Per the germline V gene, CDR1 is KGHSH and CDR2 is LQKENI. The CDR3 runs to 15 residues. Between the trimmed V and J ends, which lost 2 bases and 3 bases, there was a span of 13 bases. This TCR derives from a male donor with multiple myeloma. The sample in question was PBMCs, obtained in a trial of ipilimumab plus nivolumab as post-transplant consolidation. The chain is built from TRBV18 and TRBJ1-2, with D possibly being TRBD1 (6 bases). The CDR3 coding sequence is TGTGCCAGCTCACCATCCACGGGACAAGACTATGGCTACACCTTC. Protein sequence: CASSPSTGQDYGYTF.